This T cell receptor beta chain came from a study of T cell responses to AZD1222 COVID-19 vaccine. Overall study findings and caveats: Repertoires were sampled only after the peak T cell response. Unmutated variant regions are reportedly the target of nearly half of TCRs that are spike-specific. Females outnumbered males among donors, who were mostly white British; clonal diversity was possibly underestimated.

In the case of this clone: Its antigen is not known.

Deletions cut 0 bases from V and 2 bases from J, with 8 bases between. The CDR3 spans 14 residues. Germline V CDR1 and CDR2: SGHTA, FQGNSA. Measured with immunoSEQ multiplex PCR; TCRdb has only the in-frame clones, and not every one. The sample lists about 90,000 clones; around 84% were seen once. The analysis combined second doses at about 4 or about 12 weeks. Sample: peripheral blood, taken 28 days after the second AZD1222 dose. The chain couples TRBV7-2 to TRBJ2-7; D possibly uses TRBD1 or TRBD2 (5 bases each). The sequence came from an adult who received the AZD1222 COVID-19 vaccine. This CDR3 is CASSLAGTTYEQYF. The CDR3 coding sequence is TGTGCCAGCAGCTTAGCGGGGACCACCTACGAGCAGTACTTC.